This T cell receptor beta chain was identified during a study of PD-1 blockade in classical Hodgkin lymphoma. Overall study context: Nivolumab was given intravenously to patients at 3 mg/kg every 2 weeks. Study-wide findings and caveats: Newly diagnosed patients had diversity similar to the baseline diversity of complete responders. Newly diagnosed patients had baseline TCR diversity that was reportedly lower than that of healthy donors.

Profiling relied on immunoSEQ multiplex PCR, and the TCRdb table lists in-frame clones only, not all of them. The top ten hold about 8.8% of the sample, which has some 60,000 clones, about nine tenths seen once. All patients relapsed after autologous stem cell transplantation, and brentuximab vedotin exposure varied. Complete response, partial response or progressive disease made up the best responses. Germline loops: CDR1 SGHAT, CDR2 FQDESV (reference sequence). V was clipped by 3 bases and J by 2 bases, with 11 bases between them. The CDR3 is 15 residues long. Worth noting for this clone: No antigen is known for it.

The rearrangement uses TRBV11-1 and TRBJ1-3; D remains ambiguous. This specimen was peripheral blood mononuclear cells (PBMCs), taken at baseline. This receptor was taken from a human donor with classical Hodgkin lymphoma. In DNA, the CDR3 is TGTGCCAGCAGCTTGGGGTCTGGGACTGGAAACACCATATATTTT. Translating it yields CASSLGSGTGNTIYF.